This T cell receptor beta chain stems from a study of early T cells in non-severe SARS-CoV-2 infection. Study-level information: The authors sequenced bulk RNA from unsorted whole blood, leaving chains unpaired. Study-level findings and limits: Matching with VDJdb favored anti-spike CD8 responses (missing private and CD4 specificities).

The CDR3 is made up of 14 amino acids. V lost 0 bases to trimming and J lost 5 bases, with 11 bases between them. Germline V CDR1 and CDR2: MNHEY, SVGAGI. This clonotype was seen only a few times. As yet, its antigen is unknown. Individually, cDNA molecules had unique molecular identifiers attached to them. TCRdb reprocessed the 5' RACE reads via MiXCR and lists one record per CDR3 protein. The data contain 70,000 to 85,000 distinct CDR3 sequences, roughly an eighth of them seen just once; the ten biggest clones take up approximately 7%. Sequenced: whole blood. The V and J genes are TRBV6-5 and TRBJ2-7, with D uncertain. This sequence was found in an adult who was a healthcare worker with PCR-confirmed SARS-CoV-2 infection or an uninfected control (not recorded which). The CDR3 coding sequence is TGTGCCAGCAGTTACTCGAATTTAGGGCACGAGCAGTACTTC. It specifies CASSYSNLGHEQYF.